This TCR beta chain originates from a study of blood T cell repertoires in COVID-19. Study-wide context: The study drew acute and convalescent COVID-19 samples from the United States, Italy and Spain. T cells, B-cell-depleted T cells, or PBMCs provided the cDNA or gDNA that served as material.

V shed 2 bases, J shed 6 bases, and the junction held 8 bases outside the gene matches. This CDR3 comprises 15 residues. The germline V gene encodes CDR1 KGHSH and CDR2 LQKENI. As originally analysed: Using reference gene primer amplification, nucleated cell counts were estimated. Clones were read by immunoSEQ multiplex PCR, and TCRdb kept only the in-frame ones, dropping some. V, J and clone size are those of that table, while D and trimming were read from the DNA. The data contain around 130,000 clones, approximately 85% of them singletons. Material for sequencing was peripheral blood. This TCR derives from a woman older than 75 with acute or convalescent COVID-19. This chain links TRBV18 with TRBJ2-5; TRBD2 agrees at 8 bases. The CDR3 DNA sequence: TGTGCCAGCTCACCAACGGCGGGCGGGGGGAAGACCCAGTACTTC. It yields the protein CASSPTAGGGKTQYF.